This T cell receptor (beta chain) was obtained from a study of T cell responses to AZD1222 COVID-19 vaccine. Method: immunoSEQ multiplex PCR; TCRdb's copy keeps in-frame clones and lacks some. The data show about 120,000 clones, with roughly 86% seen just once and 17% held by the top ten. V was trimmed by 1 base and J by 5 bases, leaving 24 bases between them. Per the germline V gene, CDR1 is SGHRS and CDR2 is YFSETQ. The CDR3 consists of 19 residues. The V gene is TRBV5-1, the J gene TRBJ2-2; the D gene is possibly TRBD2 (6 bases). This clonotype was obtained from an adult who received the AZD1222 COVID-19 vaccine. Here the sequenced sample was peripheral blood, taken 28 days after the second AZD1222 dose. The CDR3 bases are TGCGCCAGCAGCTTGCGGGTTAGACTAGGTCTAGGAGGAACCGGGGAGCTGTTTTTT. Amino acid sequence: CASSLRVRLGLGGTGELFF. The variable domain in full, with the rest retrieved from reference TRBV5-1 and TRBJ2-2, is KAGVTQTPRYLIKTRGQQVTLSCSPISGHRSVSWYQQTPGQGLQFLFEYFSETQRNKGNFPGRFSGRQFSNSRSEMNVSTLELGDSALYLCASSLRVRLGLGGTGELFFGEGSRLTVL.